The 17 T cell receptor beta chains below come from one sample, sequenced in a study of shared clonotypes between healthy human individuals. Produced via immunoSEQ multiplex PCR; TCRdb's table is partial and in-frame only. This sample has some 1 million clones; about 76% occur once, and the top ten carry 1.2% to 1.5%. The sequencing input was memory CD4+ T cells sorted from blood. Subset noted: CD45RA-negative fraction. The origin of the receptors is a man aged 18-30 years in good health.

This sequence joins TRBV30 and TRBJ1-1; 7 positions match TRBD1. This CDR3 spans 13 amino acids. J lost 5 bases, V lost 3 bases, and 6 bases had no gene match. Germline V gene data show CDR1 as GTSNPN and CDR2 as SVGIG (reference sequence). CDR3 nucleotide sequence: TGTGCCTGGAGCCCGTCAGGGGGAACTGAAGCTTTCTTT. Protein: CAWSPSGGTEAFF.

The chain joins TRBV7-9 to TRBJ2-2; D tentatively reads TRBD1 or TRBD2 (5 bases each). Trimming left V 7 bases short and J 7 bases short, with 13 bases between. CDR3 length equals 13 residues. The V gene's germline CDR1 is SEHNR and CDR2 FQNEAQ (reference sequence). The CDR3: CASTIWGNGELFF. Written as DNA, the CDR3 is TGTGCCAGCACCATCTGGGGGAACGGGGAGCTGTTTTTT.

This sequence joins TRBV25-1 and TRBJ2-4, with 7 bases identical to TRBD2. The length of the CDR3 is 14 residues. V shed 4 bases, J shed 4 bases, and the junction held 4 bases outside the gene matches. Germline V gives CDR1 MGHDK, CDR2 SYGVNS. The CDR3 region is CASSASGGKNIQYF. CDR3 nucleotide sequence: TGTGCCAGCAGTGCTAGCGGCGGTAAAAACATTCAGTACTTC.

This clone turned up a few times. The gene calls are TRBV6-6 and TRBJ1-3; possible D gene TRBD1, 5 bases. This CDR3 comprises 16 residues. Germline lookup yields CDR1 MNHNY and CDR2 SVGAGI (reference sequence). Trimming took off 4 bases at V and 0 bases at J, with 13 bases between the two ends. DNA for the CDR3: TGTGCCAGCAGTTTAGGGGAGCGCAACTCTGGAAACACCATATATTTT. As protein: CASSLGERNSGNTIYF.

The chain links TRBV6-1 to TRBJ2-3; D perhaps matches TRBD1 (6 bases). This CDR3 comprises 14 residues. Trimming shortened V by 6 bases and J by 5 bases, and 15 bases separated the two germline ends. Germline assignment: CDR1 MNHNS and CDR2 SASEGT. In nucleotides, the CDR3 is TGTGCCAGCAGACACCGCATACAGGGAGATACGCAGTATTTT. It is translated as CASRHRIQGDTQYF.

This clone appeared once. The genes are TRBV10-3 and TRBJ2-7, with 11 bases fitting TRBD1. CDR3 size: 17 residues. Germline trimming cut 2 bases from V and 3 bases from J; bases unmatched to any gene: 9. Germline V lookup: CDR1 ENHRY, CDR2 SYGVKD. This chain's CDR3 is CAISEAGQGATLYEQYF. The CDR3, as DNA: TGTGCCATCAGTGAGGCAGGACAGGGGGCGACTCTCTACGAGCAGTACTTC.

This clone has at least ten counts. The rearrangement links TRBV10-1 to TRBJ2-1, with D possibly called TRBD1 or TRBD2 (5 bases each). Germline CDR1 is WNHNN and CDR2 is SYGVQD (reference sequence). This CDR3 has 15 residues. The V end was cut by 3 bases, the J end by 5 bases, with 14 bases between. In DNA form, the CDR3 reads TGCGCCAGCAGTGATTATGTCCTGGGGGACAATGAGCAGTTCTTC. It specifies CASSDYVLGDNEQFF.

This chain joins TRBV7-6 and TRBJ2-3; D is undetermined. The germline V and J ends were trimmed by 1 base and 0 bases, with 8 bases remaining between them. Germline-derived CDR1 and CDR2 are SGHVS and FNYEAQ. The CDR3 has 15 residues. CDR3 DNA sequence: TGTGCCAGCAGCTTAGATGGCCGTAGCACAGATACGCAGTATTTT. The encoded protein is CASSLDGRSTDTQYF.

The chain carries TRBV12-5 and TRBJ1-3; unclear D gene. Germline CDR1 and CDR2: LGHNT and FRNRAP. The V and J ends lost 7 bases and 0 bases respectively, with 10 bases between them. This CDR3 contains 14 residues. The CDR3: CASAAGDSGNTIYF. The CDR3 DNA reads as TGTGCTAGTGCCGCAGGCGACTCTGGAAACACCATATATTTT.

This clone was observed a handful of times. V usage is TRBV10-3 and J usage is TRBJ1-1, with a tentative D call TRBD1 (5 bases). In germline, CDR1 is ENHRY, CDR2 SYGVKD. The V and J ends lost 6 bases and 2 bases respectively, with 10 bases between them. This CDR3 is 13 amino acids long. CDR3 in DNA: TGTGCCATCAGACAAGGGGTAAACACTGAAGCTTTCTTT. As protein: CAIRQGVNTEAFF.

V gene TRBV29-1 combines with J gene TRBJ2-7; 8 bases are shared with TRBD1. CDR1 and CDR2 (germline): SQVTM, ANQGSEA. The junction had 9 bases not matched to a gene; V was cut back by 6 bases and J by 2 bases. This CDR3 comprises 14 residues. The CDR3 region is CSVARVQGAYEQYF. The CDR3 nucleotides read TGCAGCGTCGCACGGGTACAGGGGGCCTACGAGCAGTACTTC.

CDR3 region: CASTGSGTAFYEQYF. In DNA form, the CDR3 reads TGCGCCAGCACGGGATCCGGGACAGCTTTCTACGAGCAGTACTTC. This chain links TRBV5-1 with TRBJ2-7; 7 positions agree with TRBD1. The junction had 12 bases not matched to a gene; V was cut back by 6 bases and J by 3 bases. Germline V gene sequence: CDR1 SGHRS, CDR2 YFSETQ. The CDR3 runs to 15 residues.

DNA for the CDR3: TGTGCCAGTAGAACGCCAGGGGGGAGAAACACTGAAGCTTTCTTT. The encoded protein is CASRTPGGRNTEAFF. J is TRBJ1-1 and V is TRBV19; 7 bases line up with TRBD1. The CDR3 has 15 amino acids. CDR1 is LNHDA and CDR2 is SQIVND in the germline V gene (reference sequence). The J segment lost 2 bases and the V segment lost 6 bases, leaving 9 bases of the junction unmatched.

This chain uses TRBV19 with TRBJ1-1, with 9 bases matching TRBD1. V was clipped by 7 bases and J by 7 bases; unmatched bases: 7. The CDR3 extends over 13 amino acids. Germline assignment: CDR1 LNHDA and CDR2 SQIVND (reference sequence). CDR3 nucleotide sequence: TGTGCCAGTAAGGGACAGGGCCGGGGTGAAGCTTTCTTT. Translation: CASKGQGRGEAFF.

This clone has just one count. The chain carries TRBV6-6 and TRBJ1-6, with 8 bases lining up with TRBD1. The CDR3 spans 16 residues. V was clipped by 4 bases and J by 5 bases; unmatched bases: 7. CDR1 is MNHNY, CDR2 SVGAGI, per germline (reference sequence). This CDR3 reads CASSSSDRGDNSPLHF. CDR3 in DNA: TGTGCCAGCAGTTCCTCCGACAGGGGTGATAATTCACCCCTCCACTTT.

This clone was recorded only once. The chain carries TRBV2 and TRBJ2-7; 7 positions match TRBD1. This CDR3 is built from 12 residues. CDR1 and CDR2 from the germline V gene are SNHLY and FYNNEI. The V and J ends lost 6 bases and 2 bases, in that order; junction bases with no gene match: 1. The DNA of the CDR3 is TGTGCCAGCAGACAGGGGCCCTACGAGCAGTACTTC. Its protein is CASRQGPYEQYF.

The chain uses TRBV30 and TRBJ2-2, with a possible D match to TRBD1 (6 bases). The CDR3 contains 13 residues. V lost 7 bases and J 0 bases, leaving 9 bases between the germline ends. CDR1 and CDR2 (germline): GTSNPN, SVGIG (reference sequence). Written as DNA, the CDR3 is TGTGCCTCCGGGACACCGAACACCGGGGAGCTGTTTTTT. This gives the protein CASGTPNTGELFF.